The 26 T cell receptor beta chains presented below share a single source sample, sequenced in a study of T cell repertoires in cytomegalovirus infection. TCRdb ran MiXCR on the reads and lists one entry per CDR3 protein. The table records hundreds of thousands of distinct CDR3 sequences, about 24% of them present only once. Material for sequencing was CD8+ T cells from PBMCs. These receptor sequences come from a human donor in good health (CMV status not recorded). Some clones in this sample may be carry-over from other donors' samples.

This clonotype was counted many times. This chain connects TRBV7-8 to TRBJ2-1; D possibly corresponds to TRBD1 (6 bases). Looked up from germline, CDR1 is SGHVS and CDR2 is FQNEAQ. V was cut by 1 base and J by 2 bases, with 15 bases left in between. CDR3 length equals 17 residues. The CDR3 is CASSLVGARAAYNEQFF. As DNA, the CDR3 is TGTGCCAGCAGCTTAGTGGGGGCCCGCGCGGCCTACAATGAGCAGTTCTTC.

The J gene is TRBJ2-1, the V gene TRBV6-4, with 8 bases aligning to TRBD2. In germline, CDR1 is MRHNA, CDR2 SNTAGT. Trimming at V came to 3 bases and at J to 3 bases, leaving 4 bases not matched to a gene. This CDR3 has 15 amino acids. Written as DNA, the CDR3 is TGTGCCAGCAGTGAGGTAGCGGGGAACTACAATGAGCAGTTCTTC. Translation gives CASSEVAGNYNEQFF.

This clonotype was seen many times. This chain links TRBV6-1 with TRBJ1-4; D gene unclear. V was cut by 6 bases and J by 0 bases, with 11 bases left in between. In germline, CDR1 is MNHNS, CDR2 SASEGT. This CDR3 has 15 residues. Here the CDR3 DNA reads TGTGCCAGCAGCGCCCTTGAAGCAACTAATGAAAAACTGTTTTTT. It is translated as CASSALEATNEKLFF.

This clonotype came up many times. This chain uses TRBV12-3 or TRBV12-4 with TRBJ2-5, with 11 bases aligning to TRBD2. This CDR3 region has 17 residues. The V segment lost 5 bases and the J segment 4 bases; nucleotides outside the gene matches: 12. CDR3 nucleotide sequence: TGTGCCAGCAGTAACGGGCTAGCGGGGGGCTGGGGAGAGACCCAGTACTTC. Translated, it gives CASSNGLAGGWGETQYF.

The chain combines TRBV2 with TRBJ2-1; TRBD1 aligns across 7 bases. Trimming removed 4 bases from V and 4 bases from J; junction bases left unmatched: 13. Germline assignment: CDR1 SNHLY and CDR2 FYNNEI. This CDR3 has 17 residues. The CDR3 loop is CASSVLNGTGVYNEQFF. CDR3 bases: TGTGCCAGCAGTGTCTTAAACGGAACAGGGGTTTACAATGAGCAGTTCTTC.

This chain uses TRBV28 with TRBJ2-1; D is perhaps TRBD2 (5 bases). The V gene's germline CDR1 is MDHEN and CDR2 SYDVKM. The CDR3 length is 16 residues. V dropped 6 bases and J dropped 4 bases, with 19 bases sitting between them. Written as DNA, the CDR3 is TGTGCCAGCAGAGATAGCGCCGTATTTATTTACAATGAGCAGTTCTTC. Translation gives CASRDSAVFIYNEQFF.

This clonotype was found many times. This chain's CDR3 is CASSPKRTVGEKLFF. The CDR3 nucleotides read TGTGCCAGCAGCCCAAAACGGACGGTGGGTGAAAAACTGTTTTTT. The chain carries TRBV7-6 and TRBJ1-4; D remains ambiguous. Looked up from germline, CDR1 is SGHVS and CDR2 is FNYEAQ. Trimming shortened V by 5 bases and J by 7 bases, and 17 bases separated the two germline ends. The CDR3 runs to 15 residues.

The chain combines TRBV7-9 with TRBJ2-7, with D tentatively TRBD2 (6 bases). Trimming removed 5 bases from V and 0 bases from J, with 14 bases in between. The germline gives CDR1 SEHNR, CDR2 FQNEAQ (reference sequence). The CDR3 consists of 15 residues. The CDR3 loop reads CASSKEGRSSYEQYV. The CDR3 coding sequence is TGTGCCAGCAGCAAGGAGGGTAGGAGCTCCTACGAGCAGTACGTC.

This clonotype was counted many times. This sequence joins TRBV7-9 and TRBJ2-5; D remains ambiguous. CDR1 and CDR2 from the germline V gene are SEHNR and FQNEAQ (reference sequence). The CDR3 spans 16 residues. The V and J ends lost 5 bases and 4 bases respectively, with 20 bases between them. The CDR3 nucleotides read TGTGCCAGCAGCCTACCCCAGGCAGCAAAGGGAGAGACCCAGTACTTC. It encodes CASSLPQAAKGETQYF.

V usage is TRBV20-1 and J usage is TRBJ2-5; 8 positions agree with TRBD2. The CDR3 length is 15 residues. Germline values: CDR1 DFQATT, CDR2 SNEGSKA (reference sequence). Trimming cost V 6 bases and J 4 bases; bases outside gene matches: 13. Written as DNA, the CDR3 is TGCAGTGCCCCCAGAGGGGGGCTAGCGGGAGAGACCCAGTACTTC. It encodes CSAPRGGLAGETQYF.

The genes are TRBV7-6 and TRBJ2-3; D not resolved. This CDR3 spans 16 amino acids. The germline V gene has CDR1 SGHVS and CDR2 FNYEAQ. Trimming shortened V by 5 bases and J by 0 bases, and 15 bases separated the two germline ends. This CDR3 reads CASSPSWGSSTDTQYF. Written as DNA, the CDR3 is TGTGCCAGCAGCCCTTCATGGGGTAGCAGCACAGATACGCAGTATTTT.

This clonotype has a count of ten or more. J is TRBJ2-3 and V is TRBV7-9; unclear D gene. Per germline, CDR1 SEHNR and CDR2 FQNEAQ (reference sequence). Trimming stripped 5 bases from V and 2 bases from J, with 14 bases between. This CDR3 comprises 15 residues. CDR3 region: CASSHPHANTDTQYF. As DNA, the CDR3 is TGTGCCAGCAGCCATCCCCACGCTAACACAGATACGCAGTATTTT.

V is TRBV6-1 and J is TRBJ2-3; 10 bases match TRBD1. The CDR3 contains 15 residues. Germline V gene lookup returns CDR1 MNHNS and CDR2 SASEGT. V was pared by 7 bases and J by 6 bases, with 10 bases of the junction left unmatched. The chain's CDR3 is CASNTRDRGPDTQYF. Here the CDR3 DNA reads TGTGCCAGCAATACCCGGGACAGGGGTCCCGATACGCAGTATTTT.

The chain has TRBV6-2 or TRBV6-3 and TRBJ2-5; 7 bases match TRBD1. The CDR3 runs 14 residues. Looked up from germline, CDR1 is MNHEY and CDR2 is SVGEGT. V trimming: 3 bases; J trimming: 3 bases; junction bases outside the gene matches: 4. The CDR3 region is CASSYSGQEETQYF. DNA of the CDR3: TGTGCCAGCAGTTATTCCGGACAGGAAGAGACCCAGTACTTC.

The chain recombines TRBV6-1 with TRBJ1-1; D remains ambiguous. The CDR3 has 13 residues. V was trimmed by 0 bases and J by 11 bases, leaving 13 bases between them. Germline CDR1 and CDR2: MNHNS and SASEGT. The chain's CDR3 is CASSEAGTPWAFF. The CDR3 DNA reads TGTGCCAGCAGTGAAGCTGGAACCCCGTGGGCTTTCTTT.

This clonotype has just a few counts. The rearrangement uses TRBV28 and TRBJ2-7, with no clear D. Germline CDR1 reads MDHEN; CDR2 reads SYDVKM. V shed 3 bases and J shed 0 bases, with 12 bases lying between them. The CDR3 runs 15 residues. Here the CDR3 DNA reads TGTGCCAGCAGTTTGAAAGGGTCAAGCTCCTACGAGCAGTACGTC. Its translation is CASSLKGSSSYEQYV.

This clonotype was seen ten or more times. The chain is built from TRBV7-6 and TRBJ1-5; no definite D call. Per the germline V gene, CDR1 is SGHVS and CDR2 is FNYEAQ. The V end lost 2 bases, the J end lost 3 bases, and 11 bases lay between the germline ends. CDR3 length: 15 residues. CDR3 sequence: CASSLWAGPNQPQHF. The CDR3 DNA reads TGTGCCAGCAGCTTATGGGCAGGCCCCAATCAGCCCCAGCATTTT.

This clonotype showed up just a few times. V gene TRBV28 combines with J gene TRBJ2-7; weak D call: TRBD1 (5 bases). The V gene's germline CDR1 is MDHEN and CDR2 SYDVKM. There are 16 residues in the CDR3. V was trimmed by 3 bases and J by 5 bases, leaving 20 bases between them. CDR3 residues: CASSFAQGYSRDEQYV. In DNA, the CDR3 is TGTGCCAGCAGTTTCGCTCAGGGATATTCCAGGGACGAGCAGTACGTC.

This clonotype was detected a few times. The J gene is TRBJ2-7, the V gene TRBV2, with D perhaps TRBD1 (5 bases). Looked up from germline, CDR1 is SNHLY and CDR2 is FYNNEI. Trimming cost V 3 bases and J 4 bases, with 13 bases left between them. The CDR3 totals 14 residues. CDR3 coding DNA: TGTGCCAGCAGTGAGGCAGGGATAAAGTACGAGCAGTACGTC. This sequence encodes CASSEAGIKYEQYV.

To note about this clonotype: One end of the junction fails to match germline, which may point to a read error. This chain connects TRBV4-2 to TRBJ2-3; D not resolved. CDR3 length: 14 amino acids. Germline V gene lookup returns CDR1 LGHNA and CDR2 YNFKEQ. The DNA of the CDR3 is TGTACCAGCAGCCAAGAGAAGCCTACAGATACGCAGTATTTT. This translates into CTSSQEKPTDTQYF.

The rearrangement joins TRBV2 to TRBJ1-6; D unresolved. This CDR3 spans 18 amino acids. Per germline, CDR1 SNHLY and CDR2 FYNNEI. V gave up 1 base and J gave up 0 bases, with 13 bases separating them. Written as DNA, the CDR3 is TGTGCCAGCAGTGAAGTCGGTCCGCTAGACTCCTATAATTCACCCCTCCACTTT. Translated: CASSEVGPLDSYNSPLHF.

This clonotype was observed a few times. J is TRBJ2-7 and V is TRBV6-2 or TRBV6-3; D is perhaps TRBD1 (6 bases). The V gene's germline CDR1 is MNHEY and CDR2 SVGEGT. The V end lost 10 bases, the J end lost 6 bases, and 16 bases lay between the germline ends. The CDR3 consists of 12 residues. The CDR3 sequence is CANPQGRGEQYV. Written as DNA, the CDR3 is TGTGCCAACCCGCAGGGGAGAGGCGAGCAGTACGTC.

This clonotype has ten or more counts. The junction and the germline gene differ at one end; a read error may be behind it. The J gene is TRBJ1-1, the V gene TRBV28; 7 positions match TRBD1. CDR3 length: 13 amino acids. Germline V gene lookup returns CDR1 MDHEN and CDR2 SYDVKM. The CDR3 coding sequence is TGTGCCAGCAGCTTATCAGGGGGAACTGAAGCTTTCTTT. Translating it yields CASSLSGGTEAFF.

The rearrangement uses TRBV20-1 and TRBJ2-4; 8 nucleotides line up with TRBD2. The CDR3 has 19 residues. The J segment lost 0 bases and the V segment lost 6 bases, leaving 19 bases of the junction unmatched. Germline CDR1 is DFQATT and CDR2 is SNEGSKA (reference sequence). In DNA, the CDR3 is TGCAGTGCATTAGGTTCAGGCGCGGGGGGCCTCATAGCCAAAAACATTCAGTACTTC. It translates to CSALGSGAGGLIAKNIQYF.

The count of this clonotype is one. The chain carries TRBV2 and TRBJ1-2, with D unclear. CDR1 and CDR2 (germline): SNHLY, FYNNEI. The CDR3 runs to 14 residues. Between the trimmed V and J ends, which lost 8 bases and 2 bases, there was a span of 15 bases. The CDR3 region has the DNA TGTGCCAGCCCCGACACGATCCGGAACTATGGCTACACCTTC. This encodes CASPDTIRNYGYTF.

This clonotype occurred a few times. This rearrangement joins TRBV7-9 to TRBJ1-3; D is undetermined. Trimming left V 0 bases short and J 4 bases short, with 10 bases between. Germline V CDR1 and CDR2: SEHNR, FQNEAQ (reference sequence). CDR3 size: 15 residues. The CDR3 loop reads CASSLAWGSGNTIYF. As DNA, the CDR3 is TGTGCCAGCAGCTTAGCGTGGGGTTCGGGAAACACCATATATTTT.